The present T cell receptor (beta chain) was sequenced within a study of T cells in Graves' hyperthyroidism and ophthalmopathy. Study outcomes and limitations: In the analysis, a 13 V-J model separated ophthalmopathy from stable hyperthyroidism.

Trimming removed 6 bases from V and 6 bases from J; junction bases left unmatched: 15. The CDR3 is 18 residues long. Germline assignment: CDR1 MDHEN and CDR2 SYDVKM. At least ten counts were recorded for this clonotype. Its target is not known. The investigators amplified TCR beta CDR3 regions from RNA transcripts. First-round RT-PCR of the TCR CDR3 relied on the HTBI primer set. TCRdb re-called the multiplex PCR reads through MiXCR, storing one row per CDR3 protein. The sample lists approximately 400,000 distinct CDR3 sequences, around 25% seen once, with 73% in the top ten. Sequencing input: blood. J is TRBJ1-4 and V is TRBV28, with 11 positions matching TRBD1. This receptor was identified in a man aged 50 to 60 with Graves' hyperthyroidism. The CDR3 coding sequence is TGTGCCAGCAGGCCAAGGGACAGGGGGGCGCATGATGATGAAAAACTGTTTTTT. It translates to CASRPRDRGAHDDEKLFF.